Detailed here is one TCR beta chain. Antigen specificity is unknown. The data belong to a study of somatic mutations in cytotoxic T cells in rheumatoid arthritis. Across the whole study: Using a FACSAria II or Sony SH800, a portion of the V beta antibody-stained T-cell populations were flow-sorted at nearly 100% purity, and among those populations were V beta1+ cells that were then sequenced for TCRB.

V was trimmed by 3 bases and J by 6 bases, leaving 13 bases between them. The germline gives CDR1 MDHEN, CDR2 SYDVKM. The CDR3 has 14 residues. Libraries were prepared by immunoSEQ multiplex PCR; TCRdb keeps only in-frame clonotypes and omits some of them. Of more than 25,000 clones listed, over 65% are singletons. The healthy control blood donors were roughly 50% female, with median age 56 years (range about 20-75). Points from the study as a whole: With 65 patients examined, under 10 had a largest CD8+ clone exceeding 20% of CD8+ cells.

J is TRBJ2-3 and V is TRBV28, with D perhaps matching TRBD1 (6 bases). This clonotype was obtained from a woman younger than 30 in good health. The sequenced sample consisted of CD8+ T cells sorted from blood. CDR3 DNA sequence: TGTGCCAGCAGTTTGAACAGGGTGACGGATACGCAGTATTTT. Amino acids: CASSLNRVTDTQYF.